What follows are 32 T cell receptor beta chains derived from one specimen sequenced in a study of spatial heterogeneity in lung cancer. Time point denoted: sample taken at primary tumor resection. TCRdb re-derived calls from the 5' RACE reads in MiXCR, one entry per CDR3 protein. Of tens of thousands of distinct CDR3 sequences detected, 6.5% to 9% appear once; the ten largest clones hold about 26%. Sequenced material: PBMCs, taken at surgery. The receptor set was obtained from a male donor with early-stage non-small cell lung cancer.

There are many counts of this clonotype. V gene TRBV7-8 combines with J gene TRBJ2-1, with TRBD1 matching over 7 bases. The ends lost 1 base at V and 6 bases at J; junction bases unmatched: 3. This CDR3 has 14 residues. Per the germline V gene, CDR1 is SGHVS and CDR2 is FQNEAQ. The CDR3 region is CASSLVTGSNEQFF. In DNA form, the CDR3 reads TGTGCCAGCAGCTTAGTGACAGGGAGCAATGAGCAGTTCTTC.

The chain uses TRBV4-2 and TRBJ1-2; 7 nucleotides align to TRBD1. V was pared by 2 bases and J by 0 bases, with 6 bases of the junction left unmatched. The germline gives CDR1 LGHNA, CDR2 YNFKEQ. This CDR3 spans 16 amino acids. The DNA of the CDR3 is TGTGCCAGCAGCCAAAGTAGAGGGGGCTCTAACTATGGCTACACCTTC. Amino acids: CASSQSRGGSNYGYTF.

This clonotype occurred a few times. The conserved closing phenylalanine or tryptophan is absent in this CDR3, likely reflecting a read error. No DNA is shown, since the ends of the CDR3 on it are uncertain; the CDR3 is the one TCRdb lists. The J gene is TRBJ2-7, the V gene TRBV6-1; the DNA was not compared with TRBD1, the D call given in the table. The CDR3 comprises 12 residues, both ends counted. Germline CDR1 and CDR2: MNHNS and SASEGT. The CDR3 loop is CASSHETRGPLL.

On this clonotype: This may be a read error, as it is one base from a much larger clone. The chain carries TRBV6-5 and TRBJ1-1, with a tentative D call TRBD1 (6 bases). In germline, CDR1 is MNHEY, CDR2 SVGAGI. The CDR3 runs 16 residues. The chain's CDR3 is CASKVTGGQGNAEAFF. The CDR3, as DNA: TGTGCCAGCAAAGTGACGGGGGGGCAGGGGAACGCTGAAGCTTTCTTT.

The sample holds many counts of this clonotype. One end of the junction is discordant with germline, which a read error may explain. J is TRBJ2-5 and V is TRBV2; no reliable D call. CDR1 and CDR2 (germline): SNHLY, FYNNEI. The CDR3 sequence is 12 residues long. CDR3 region: CASREVGETQYF. For the CDR3, the DNA is TGTGCCAGCAGGGAAGTCGGAGAGACCCAGTACTTC. Complete variable domain (other parts from reference TRBV2 and TRBJ2-5): EPEVTQTPSHQVTQMGQEVILRCVPISNHLYFYWYRQILGQKVEFLVSFYNNEISEKSEIFDDQFSVERPDGSNFTLKIRSTKLEDSAMYFCASREVGETQYFGPGTRLLVL.

The CDR3 reads CASSPWDRGSANYGYTF. The CDR3 nucleotides are TGTGCCAGCAGCCCCTGGGACAGGGGAAGCGCTAACTATGGCTACACCTTC. V gene TRBV5-6 combines with J gene TRBJ1-2; TRBD1 agrees at 10 bases. CDR1 SGHDT and CDR2 YYEEEE come from the germline V gene. The CDR3 sequence is 17 residues long. With 4 bases clipped from V and 0 bases from J, the junction kept 9 bases outside the gene matches.

The V gene is TRBV10-3, the J gene TRBJ2-1; TRBD1 aligns across 7 bases. Germline V gene sequence: CDR1 ENHRY, CDR2 SYGVKD. J lost 4 bases, V lost 0 bases, and 3 bases had no gene match. This CDR3 region has 15 residues. CDR3 DNA: TGTGCCATCAGTGAGTCCCAGGGGGATTACAATGAGCAGTTCTTC. This translates into CAISESQGDYNEQFF.

This clonotype was counted between two and nine times. This chain links TRBV19 with TRBJ1-5, with TRBD1 matching 8 bases. The ends lost 3 bases at V and 0 bases at J; junction bases unmatched: 1. The germline V gene encodes CDR1 LNHDA and CDR2 SQIVND (reference sequence). The CDR3 consists of 15 residues. The CDR3: CASSIGQGSNQPQHF. CDR3 DNA sequence: TGTGCCAGTAGTATCGGACAGGGTAGCAATCAGCCCCAGCATTTT.

This clonotype showed up just a few times. J is TRBJ1-4 and V is TRBV9; D ambiguous. The CDR3 is 15 amino acids. In germline, CDR1 is SGDLS, CDR2 YYNGEE. V lost 0 bases and J 0 bases, leaving 6 bases between the germline ends. CDR3 protein: CASSVVGATNEKLFF. The CDR3 bases are TGTGCCAGCAGCGTAGTAGGTGCAACTAATGAAAAACTGTTTTTT.

This clonotype was counted ten times or more. V and J are TRBV5-5 and TRBJ1-1; D is uncertain. Germline V CDR1 and CDR2: SGHKS, YYEKEE (reference sequence). Trimming removed 4 bases at V and 6 bases at J, with 19 bases between. The CDR3 runs to 15 residues. The CDR3 coding sequence is TGTGCCAGCAGCATGATCAGCGCAGTGGTGGCTGAAGCTTTCTTT. Protein sequence: CASSMISAVVAEAFF.

The chain is built from TRBV12-3 or TRBV12-4 and TRBJ1-2; tentatively, D is TRBD1 (6 bases). Trimming pared 7 bases from V and 0 bases from J, leaving 12 bases between. The CDR3 loop spans 14 amino acids. The CDR3 sequence: CASTRDIPNYGYTF. The CDR3 DNA is TGTGCCAGCACCCGGGACATACCTAACTATGGCTACACCTTC.

The chain recombines TRBV5-5 with TRBJ2-1; D is tentatively TRBD1 or TRBD2 (5 bases each). The CDR3 is made up of 17 amino acids. Germline lookup yields CDR1 SGHKS and CDR2 YYEKEE (reference sequence). Trimming removed 4 bases from V and 2 bases from J, with 19 bases in between. This chain's CDR3 is CASSSSSRDVTYNEQFF. For the CDR3, the DNA is TGTGCCAGCAGCAGCTCTTCTCGGGACGTAACCTACAATGAGCAGTTCTTC.

This rearrangement joins TRBV5-5 to TRBJ2-1, with TRBD2 matching over 9 bases. J was trimmed by 5 bases and V by 2 bases; bases with no gene match: 8. The CDR3 runs 16 residues. Germline CDR1 SGHKS, CDR2 YYEKEE (reference sequence). This CDR3 is CASSFLPGLADNEQFF. The CDR3 DNA is TGTGCCAGCAGCTTCCTTCCGGGACTAGCCGACAATGAGCAGTTCTTC.

This clonotype has a count of ten or more. This chain uses TRBV5-5 with TRBJ2-5; D not resolved. V dropped 1 base and J dropped 5 bases, with 12 bases sitting between them. Germline CDR1 reads SGHKS; CDR2 reads YYEKEE (reference sequence). The CDR3 runs 14 residues. DNA of the CDR3: TGTGCCAGCAGCTTGAATTTTGGGGTGGAGACCCAGTACTTC. Protein: CASSLNFGVETQYF.

The chain recombines TRBV20-1 with TRBJ2-1; 8 nucleotides align to TRBD2. Germline V gene sequence: CDR1 DFQATT, CDR2 SNEGSKA (reference sequence). The CDR3 covers 18 residues. The V gene end was trimmed by 7 bases and the J gene end by 0 bases; junction bases not matched to a gene: 17. CDR3 in amino acids: CSVRDSLAVLYSYNEQFF. As DNA, the CDR3 is TGCAGTGTTAGGGACTCACTAGCGGTTTTATACTCCTACAATGAGCAGTTCTTC.

The genes are TRBV20-1 and TRBJ2-7, with D maybe TRBD2 (6 bases). Germline V gene sequence: CDR1 DFQATT, CDR2 SNEGSKA (reference sequence). Between the trimmed V and J ends, which lost 1 base and 2 bases, there was a span of 15 bases. This CDR3 contains 15 residues. This CDR3 is CSARGDLGGPYEQYF. The CDR3 DNA is TGCAGTGCTAGAGGGGACTTGGGAGGTCCCTACGAGCAGTACTTC.

Ten or more counts support this clonotype. The J gene is TRBJ2-7, the V gene TRBV7-9, with D hard to call. The CDR3 is made up of 13 amino acids. Trimming left V 1 base short and J 2 bases short, with 6 bases between. The germline gives CDR1 SEHNR, CDR2 FQNEAQ (reference sequence). The CDR3 reads CASSLDVAYEQYV. In nucleotides, the CDR3 is TGTGCCAGCAGCTTAGACGTCGCCTACGAGCAGTACGTC.

This clonotype was picked up a small number of times. The chain recombines TRBV7-9 with TRBJ2-3; D is uncertain. The CDR3 is made up of 14 amino acids. Germline V CDR1 and CDR2: SEHNR, FQNEAQ (reference sequence). The V end lost 5 bases, the J end lost 1 base, and 10 bases lay between the germline ends. CDR3 amino acids: CASSRAEGTDTQYF. The DNA for the CDR3 is TGTGCCAGCAGCCGTGCCGAGGGCACAGATACGCAGTATTTT.

The table lists this clonotype with a count of one. This clone may be a read error of a much larger clone one base away. This chain uses TRBV2 with TRBJ1-5; 7 bases are a match to TRBD1. Per the germline V gene, CDR1 is SNHLY and CDR2 is FYNNEI. The CDR3 loop spans 13 amino acids. CDR3 DNA: TGTGCCAGCACCGGGACAGAAGGACAGCCCCAGCGTTTT. The encoded protein is CASTGTEGQPQRF.

This clonotype has a count of ten or more. The J gene is TRBJ2-7, the V gene TRBV6-5; perhaps TRBD1 as D (6 bases). Per the germline V gene, CDR1 is MNHEY and CDR2 is SVGAGI. This CDR3 contains 14 residues. With 3 bases removed from V and 3 bases from J, the gap between germline ends came to 12 bases. CDR3 DNA: TGTGCCAGCAGTTATACAGGGATGGGCTACGAGCAGTACTTC. Its translation is CASSYTGMGYEQYF.

The DNA of the CDR3 is TGTGCCAGCAGTTACGGGCAATCGGGCACTGAAGCTTTCTTT. The encoded protein is CASSYGQSGTEAFF. The V gene is TRBV6-2 or TRBV6-3, the J gene TRBJ1-1; D is unclear. V lost 2 bases and J 4 bases, leaving 11 bases between the germline ends. The germline V gene encodes CDR1 MNHEY and CDR2 SVGEGT. The CDR3 runs 14 residues.

Many counts were recorded for this clonotype. This chain links TRBV10-3 with TRBJ2-1; a possible D gene is TRBD1 (5 bases). V lost 10 bases and J 4 bases, leaving 17 bases between the germline ends. The germline V gene encodes CDR1 ENHRY and CDR2 SYGVKD. The CDR3 runs to 14 residues. The CDR3 reads CATRDSTNYNEQFF. CDR3 coding DNA: TGTGCCACCAGAGACAGCACCAATTACAATGAGCAGTTCTTC.

There are a few counts of this clonotype. This chain links TRBV7-9 with TRBJ2-2; 8 bases map to TRBD2. The length of the CDR3 is 14 residues. V gave up 3 bases and J gave up 6 bases; unmatched junction bases: 3. Germline CDR1 SEHNR, CDR2 FQNEAQ (reference sequence). The CDR3 reads CASSFHGRAGELFF. CDR3 in DNA: TGTGCCAGCAGCTTTCACGGGAGGGCCGGGGAGCTGTTTTTT.

Many counts were recorded for this clonotype. This chain links TRBV5-5 with TRBJ2-1, with TRBD2 identical over 10 bases. With V trimmed by 1 base and J by 12 bases, 10 bases remained unmatched. The CDR3 loop spans 15 amino acids. Germline-derived CDR1 and CDR2 are SGHKS and YYEKEE (reference sequence). The CDR3: CASSLRTSGTSGQFF. In DNA form, the CDR3 reads TGTGCCAGCAGCTTGAGGACTAGCGGCACTTCAGGGCAGTTCTTC. Full variable domain (remainder filled in from reference TRBV5-5 and TRBJ2-1): DAGVTQSPTHLIKTRGQQVTLRCSPISGHKSVSWYQQVLGQGPQFIFQYYEKEERGRGNFPDRFSARQFPNYSSELNVNALLLGDSALYLCASSLRTSGTSGQFFGPGTRLTVL.

This clonotype was picked up many times. The chain carries TRBV12-3 or TRBV12-4 and TRBJ1-3; D unclear. Trimming left V 3 bases short and J 0 bases short, with 6 bases between. This CDR3 is built from 14 residues. The CDR3 spells CASSLKGSGNTIYF. Here the CDR3 DNA reads TGTGCCAGCAGTTTGAAGGGCTCTGGAAACACCATATATTTT.

In this sample, this clonotype turned up many times. The rearrangement joins TRBV6-2 or TRBV6-3 to TRBJ1-2; no definite D call. V lost 6 bases and J 8 bases, leaving 13 bases between the germline ends. Germline V gives CDR1 MNHEY, CDR2 SVGEGT. This CDR3 comprises 12 residues. The CDR3 is CASRYSGGGYTF. The CDR3 DNA sequence: TGTGCCAGCAGATACAGTGGTGGCGGCTACACCTTC.

This clonotype was counted at least ten times. The chain joins TRBV29-1 to TRBJ2-7; TRBD1 might be the D (6 bases). Germline V lookup: CDR1 SQVTM, CDR2 ANQGSEA. The CDR3 loop spans 16 amino acids. Trimming removed 0 bases at V and 2 bases at J, with 17 bases between. For the CDR3, the DNA is TGCAGCGTTGAAGACCTTAACCGGGACAAACCCTACGAGCAGTACGTC. This gives the protein CSVEDLNRDKPYEQYV.

The chain couples TRBV28 to TRBJ1-6; a possible D gene is TRBD1 (6 bases). Trimming pared 5 bases from V and 7 bases from J, leaving 12 bases between. This CDR3 has 14 amino acids. Germline assignment: CDR1 MDHEN and CDR2 SYDVKM. The CDR3 region has the DNA TGTGCCAGCAGTCAGGGACAAGGGAATTCACCCCTCCACTTT. Translating it yields CASSQGQGNSPLHF.

This clonotype was seen ten or more times. The genes are TRBV29-1 and TRBJ2-2; tentatively, D is TRBD1 or TRBD2 (6 bases each). The ends were cut back, 7 bases at V and 7 bases at J, with 25 bases in the middle. The CDR3 covers 16 residues. Germline V gene lookup returns CDR1 SQVTM and CDR2 ANQGSEA. In DNA form, the CDR3 reads TGCAGCGCCCTCCAGGAGGGGGTTATTAGGGGCGGGGAGCTGTTTTTT. Translating gives CSALQEGVIRGGELFF.

The chain joins TRBV19 to TRBJ2-1; TRBD1 matches 10 bases. J gave up 6 bases and V 7 bases, and 3 bases lay outside the gene matches. Germline loops: CDR1 LNHDA, CDR2 SQIVND (reference sequence). The CDR3 spans 13 residues. In nucleotides, the CDR3 is TGTGCCAGTAAAGGGACAGGGGCCAATGAGCAGTTCTTC. Its translation is CASKGTGANEQFF.

This clonotype was picked up many times. This sequence joins TRBV20-1 and TRBJ2-1, with D possibly TRBD2 on 6 matching bases. Germline-derived CDR1 and CDR2 are DFQATT and SNEGSKA (reference sequence). The CDR3 extends over 15 amino acids. V shed 0 bases and J shed 10 bases, with 19 bases lying between them. The CDR3 here is CSARDPGTFQREQFF. Written as DNA, the CDR3 is TGCAGTGCTAGAGATCCTGGGACTTTTCAACGGGAGCAGTTCTTC.

The chain recombines TRBV5-1 with TRBJ1-1, with TRBD1 identical over 7 bases. Losses at the gene ends were 1 base for V and 2 bases for J; bases not matched to a gene: 11. The CDR3 has 17 residues. Germline loops: CDR1 SGHRS, CDR2 YFSETQ. This chain's CDR3 is CASSLTFSGGPNTEAFF. The DNA for the CDR3 is TGCGCCAGCAGCTTGACCTTTTCAGGGGGACCCAACACTGAAGCTTTCTTT.